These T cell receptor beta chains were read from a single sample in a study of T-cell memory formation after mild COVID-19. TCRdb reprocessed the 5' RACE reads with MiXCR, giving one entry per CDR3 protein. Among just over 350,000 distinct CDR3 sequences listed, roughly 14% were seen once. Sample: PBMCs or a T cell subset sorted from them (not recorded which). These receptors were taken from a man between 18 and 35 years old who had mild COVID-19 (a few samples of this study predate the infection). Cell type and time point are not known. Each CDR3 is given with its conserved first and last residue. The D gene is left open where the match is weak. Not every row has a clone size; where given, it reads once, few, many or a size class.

CDR3: CASSLWGGGQTQHF
DNA: TGTGCCAGCAGTTTGTGGGGGGGCGGTCAGACCCAGCATTTT
length: 14
D: NA
V: TRBV12-3/TRBV12-4
size: few
J: TRBJ1-5

CDR3: CASSPTTRADTQYF
DNA: TGTGCCAGCAGCCCGACCACCAGGGCAGATACGCAGTATTTT
length: 14
D: NA
V: TRBV7-3
size: NA
J: TRBJ2-3

CDR3: CASSLNSPGELFF
DNA: TGTGCCAGCAGCTTGAACAGCCCCGGGGAGCTGTTTTTT
length: 13
D: NA
V: TRBV7-6
size: NA
J: TRBJ2-2

CDR3: CASGKWTDTQYF
DNA: TGTGCCAGCGGAAAATGGACAGATACGCAGTATTTT
length: 12
D: NA
V: TRBV12-3/TRBV12-4
size: NA
J: TRBJ2-3

CDR3: CASSLRVSGNTIYF
DNA: TGTGCCAGCAGCTTAAGGGTATCTGGAAACACCATATATTTT
length: 14
D: NA
V: TRBV7-8
size: NA
J: TRBJ1-3

CDR3: CASSEASGANVLTF
DNA: TGTGCCAGCAGCGAAGCATCTGGGGCCAACGTCCTGACTTTC
length: 14
D: NA
V: TRBV6-2/TRBV6-3
size: NA
J: TRBJ2-6

CDR3: CASSHLGDRVFYGYTF
DNA: TGTGCCAGCAGCCACCTAGGAGACCGTGTTTTCTATGGCTACACCTTC
length: 16
D: NA
V: TRBV6-2/TRBV6-3
size: few
J: TRBJ1-2

CDR3: CASSLAMAQPQHF
DNA: TGTGCCAGCAGCTTAGCCATGGCTCAGCCCCAGCATTTT
length: 13
D: NA
V: TRBV7-2
size: few
J: TRBJ1-5

CDR3: CASSTDPGQPQHF
DNA: TGTGCCAGCAGCACCGATCCGGGGCAGCCCCAGCATTTT
length: 13
D: NA
V: TRBV7-3
size: few
J: TRBJ1-5

CDR3: CASSPTRGTNTGELFF
DNA: TGTGCCAGCAGCCCCACCAGGGGAACGAACACCGGGGAGCTGTTTTTT
length: 16
D: NA
V: TRBV6-6
size: NA
J: TRBJ2-2

CDR3: CASSLAHRANQPQHF
DNA: TGTGCCAGCAGTTTAGCCCACAGGGCCAATCAGCCCCAGCATTTT
length: 15
D: NA
V: TRBV12-3/TRBV12-4
size: few
J: TRBJ1-5

CDR3: CSARDLVGPTEAFF
DNA: TGCAGTGCTAGAGATCTCGTGGGGCCCACTGAAGCTTTCTTT
length: 14
D: NA
V: TRBV20-1
size: few
J: TRBJ1-1

CDR3: CASSLIPRVETQYF
DNA: TGCGCCAGCAGCTTGATCCCCAGGGTGGAGACCCAGTACTTC
length: 14
D: NA
V: TRBV5-1
size: NA
J: TRBJ2-5

CDR3: CSPQGMAKNIQYF
DNA: TGCAGTCCCCAGGGGATGGCCAAAAACATTCAGTACTTC
length: 13
D: NA
V: TRBV20-1
size: NA
J: TRBJ2-4

CDR3: CATSDLPGGLADTQYF
DNA: TGTGCCACCAGTGATTTGCCGGGGGGGCTCGCAGATACGCAGTATTTT
length: 16
D: TRBD2
V: TRBV24-1
size: many
J: TRBJ2-3

CDR3: CASSSPTSGHNEQFF
DNA: TGTGCCAGCAGTTCACCGACTAGCGGTCACAATGAGCAGTTCTTC
length: 15
D: TRBD2
V: TRBV6-5
size: few
J: TRBJ2-1

CDR3: CASSLGQGYNQPQHF
DNA: TGTGCCAGCAGCTTAGGACAGGGTTACAATCAGCCCCAGCATTTT
length: 15
D: TRBD1
V: TRBV7-2
size: NA
J: TRBJ1-5

CDR3: CASSESRGYEQYF
DNA: TGCGCCAGCAGTGAATCCCGGGGCTACGAGCAGTACTTC
length: 13
D: NA
V: TRBV10-2
size: few
J: TRBJ2-7

CDR3: CASSYGRPSTDTQYF
DNA: TGTGCCAGCAGTTACGGACGCCCTAGCACAGATACGCAGTATTTT
length: 15
D: NA
V: TRBV6-5
size: few
J: TRBJ2-3

CDR3: CASSLSAGQGAGELFF
DNA: TGTGCCAGCAGTTTATCCGCGGGACAGGGGGCCGGGGAGCTGTTTTTT
length: 16
D: TRBD1
V: TRBV28
size: few
J: TRBJ2-2

CDR3: CASSRDRASGNTIYF
DNA: TGTGCCAGCTCACGGGACAGGGCCTCAGGAAACACCATATATTTT
length: 15
D: TRBD1
V: TRBV18
size: few
J: TRBJ1-3

CDR3: CASSLGQGPTGELFF
DNA: TGTGCCAGCAGCTTAGGACAGGGGCCGACCGGGGAGCTGTTTTTT
length: 15
D: TRBD1
V: TRBV13
size: NA
J: TRBJ2-2

CDR3: CASRLLDRAINSPLHF
DNA: TGTGCCAGCAGGTTACTGGACAGGGCCATAAATTCACCCCTCCACTTT
length: 16
D: TRBD1
V: TRBV28
size: NA
J: TRBJ1-6

CDR3: CASSSWASTDTQYF
DNA: TGTGCCAGCAGCTCCTGGGCTAGCACAGATACGCAGTATTTT
length: 14
D: NA
V: TRBV7-9
size: few
J: TRBJ2-3

CDR3: CASSSEAWKGYNSPLHF
DNA: TGCGCCAGCAGCTCGGAGGCCTGGAAGGGTTATAATTCACCCCTCCACTTT
length: 17
D: NA
V: TRBV5-1
size: few
J: TRBJ1-6

CDR3: CASSLGAGVYEQFF
DNA: TGTGCCAGCAGCTTAGGTGCGGGGGTGTATGAGCAGTTCTTC
length: 14
D: TRBD2
V: TRBV11-2
size: few
J: TRBJ2-1

CDR3: CASSVSPHRITDTQYF
DNA: TGTGCCAGCAGTGTTAGTCCCCACAGAATCACAGATACGCAGTATTTT
length: 16
D: NA
V: TRBV21-1
size: NA
J: TRBJ2-3

CDR3: CASSPGRERLATIYF
DNA: TGTGCCAGCAGTCCAGGCAGGGAACGGCTAGCGACCATATATTTT
length: 15
D: NA
V: TRBV4-2
size: many
J: TRBJ1-3

CDR3: CASSPWDRITGELFF
DNA: TGTGCCAGCAGCCCCTGGGACAGGATCACCGGGGAGCTGTTTTTT
length: 15
D: TRBD1
V: TRBV7-8
size: few
J: TRBJ2-2

CDR3: CASSRSRSGNTIYF
DNA: TGTGCCAGCAGCCGGTCACGCTCTGGAAACACCATATATTTT
length: 14
D: NA
V: TRBV4-2
size: few
J: TRBJ1-3

CDR3: CASSSIEGGYTF
DNA: TGTGCCAGCAGTTCGATCGAAGGGGGCTACACCTTC
length: 12
D: NA
V: TRBV6-6
size: many
J: TRBJ1-2

CDR3: CSARAADRGFTEAFF
DNA: TGCAGTGCTAGAGCTGCGGACAGGGGTTTCACTGAAGCTTTCTTT
length: 15
D: TRBD1
V: TRBV20-1
size: NA
J: TRBJ1-1

CDR3: CASSRGPSNQETQYF
DNA: TGTGCCAGCAGCAGGGGGCCATCAAACCAAGAGACCCAGTACTTC
length: 15
D: TRBD1
V: TRBV6-1
size: NA
J: TRBJ2-5

CDR3: CASSLIANTADTQYF
DNA: TGTGCCAGCAGCCTCATCGCGAATACCGCAGATACGCAGTATTTT
length: 15
D: NA
V: TRBV9
size: NA
J: TRBJ2-3

CDR3: CASSATYSNYGYTF
DNA: TGTGCCAGCAGTGCGACCTATTCTAACTATGGCTACACCTTC
length: 14
D: NA
V: TRBV27
size: NA
J: TRBJ1-2

CDR3: CASSQEFTGVADTQYF
DNA: TGCGCCAGCAGCCAAGAATTCACAGGGGTTGCAGATACGCAGTATTTT
length: 16
D: TRBD1
V: TRBV4-3
size: NA
J: TRBJ2-3

CDR3: CASSLGGQGIKNIQYF
DNA: TGTGCCAGCAGCTTAGGGGGTCAGGGAATTAAAAACATTCAGTACTTC
length: 16
D: NA
V: TRBV7-2
size: many
J: TRBJ2-4

CDR3: CASSISGAQDLFF
DNA: TGTGCCAGTAGTATATCGGGAGCACAGGACCTGTTTTTT
length: 13
D: NA
V: TRBV19
size: few
J: TRBJ1-4

CDR3: CASSVVSYNEQFF
DNA: TGTGCCAGCAGTGTGGTCTCCTACAATGAGCAGTTCTTC
length: 13
D: NA
V: TRBV25-1
size: NA
J: TRBJ2-1

CDR3: CASSQGASTEAFF
DNA: TGCGCCAGCAGCCAGGGGGCGAGCACTGAAGCTTTCTTT
length: 13
D: NA
V: TRBV4-1
size: NA
J: TRBJ1-1

CDR3: CASSSLEHNEQFF
DNA: TGTGCCAGCAGCTCCCTCGAGCACAATGAGCAGTTCTTC
length: 13
D: NA
V: TRBV7-2
size: NA
J: TRBJ2-1

CDR3: CAISAMDISGNTIYF
DNA: TGTGCCATCAGTGCGATGGACATATCTGGAAACACCATATATTTT
length: 15
D: NA
V: TRBV10-3
size: NA
J: TRBJ1-3

CDR3: CASRRQGADTQYF
DNA: TGTGCCAGCAGGAGACAGGGAGCAGATACGCAGTATTTT
length: 13
D: TRBD1
V: TRBV12-3/TRBV12-4
size: many
J: TRBJ2-3

CDR3: CASSPGGGAAQHF
DNA: TGTGCCAGCTCACCAGGAGGGGGAGCGGCCCAGCATTTT
length: 13
D: NA
V: TRBV18
size: NA
J: TRBJ1-5

CDR3: CASSLRAGGFNSPLHF
DNA: TGTGCCAGCAGCTTAAGGGCAGGGGGCTTTAATTCACCCCTCCACTTT
length: 16
D: TRBD1
V: TRBV7-3
size: NA
J: TRBJ1-6

CDR3: CASSGNGETQYF
DNA: TGCGCCAGCAGTGGGAACGGAGAGACCCAGTACTTC
length: 12
D: NA
V: TRBV10-2
size: NA
J: TRBJ2-5

CDR3: CAISESTGTDTQYF
DNA: TGTGCCATCAGTGAGTCCACAGGTACAGATACGCAGTATTTT
length: 14
D: NA
V: TRBV10-3
size: few
J: TRBJ2-3

CDR3: CSAYGWGEMGETQYF
DNA: TGCAGTGCTTACGGCTGGGGGGAGATGGGAGAGACCCAGTACTTC
length: 15
D: NA
V: TRBV20-1
size: few
J: TRBJ2-5

CDR3: CASSSLGGTGELFF
DNA: TGTGCCAGCAGTTCCCTCGGGGGCACCGGGGAGCTGTTTTTT
length: 14
D: NA
V: TRBV12-3/TRBV12-4
size: few
J: TRBJ2-2

CDR3: CSARVRGSQGYTF
DNA: TGCAGTGCTAGAGTAAGAGGCAGTCAAGGCTACACCTTC
length: 13
D: NA
V: TRBV20-1
size: many
J: TRBJ1-2

CDR3: CASSLEGQSYSNQPQHF
DNA: TGTGCCAGCAGCTTAGAAGGACAGAGTTATAGCAATCAGCCCCAGCATTTT
length: 17
D: NA
V: TRBV7-2
size: NA
J: TRBJ1-5

CDR3: CASSEGASPGGEQFF
DNA: TGTGCCAGCAGTGAAGGGGCTAGCCCGGGGGGTGAGCAGTTCTTC
length: 15
D: TRBD2
V: TRBV2
size: NA
J: TRBJ2-1

CDR3: CATSDGQGARNEQFF
DNA: TGTGCCACCAGTGATGGACAGGGGGCCAGGAATGAGCAGTTCTTC
length: 15
D: TRBD1
V: TRBV24-1
size: few
J: TRBJ2-1

CDR3: CASSENPVGAEAFF
DNA: TGTGCCAGCAGTGAAAATCCGGTGGGGGCTGAAGCTTTCTTT
length: 14
D: NA
V: TRBV6-1
size: NA
J: TRBJ1-1

CDR3: CASSLDLSEGDTQYF
DNA: TGCGCCAGCAGCTTGGACCTTTCCGAGGGAGATACGCAGTATTTT
length: 15
D: NA
V: TRBV5-1
size: many
J: TRBJ2-3

CDR3: CASSPIAGPGGTQYF
DNA: TGTGCCAGCAGTCCTATAGCGGGCCCAGGGGGTACGCAGTATTTT
length: 15
D: NA
V: TRBV12-3/TRBV12-4
size: few
J: TRBJ2-3

CDR3: CSASSVRNNSPLHF
DNA: TGCAGTGCATCTTCTGTTCGGAATAATTCACCCCTCCACTTT
length: 14
D: NA
V: TRBV20-1
size: few
J: TRBJ1-6

CDR3: CSARPGGQEDTQYF
DNA: TGCAGTGCTAGACCGGGGGGGCAGGAAGATACGCAGTATTTT
length: 14
D: TRBD2
V: TRBV20-1
size: few
J: TRBJ2-3

CDR3: CARSLGDHGQSSTDTQYF
DNA: TGTGCCAGAAGCTTGGGAGACCACGGACAGTCCAGCACAGATACGCAGTATTTT
length: 18
D: NA
V: TRBV5-3
size: NA
J: TRBJ2-3

CDR3: CASSPDRGLGYTF
DNA: TGTGCCAGCAGTCCGGACAGGGGGCTTGGCTACACCTTC
length: 13
D: TRBD1
V: TRBV12-3/TRBV12-4
size: many
J: TRBJ1-2